The present entry profiles one T cell receptor (beta chain) with its context. What it binds is unknown. The sample belongs to a study of cytomegalovirus exposure and HLA in healthy donors. Whole-study results and caveats: Common viral pathogens (according to a later analysis) appeared linked to several of the most significant clusters. CMV antigen specificity of a few CMV-associated chains was confirmed in vitro.

Losses at the gene ends were 0 bases for V and 0 bases for J; bases not matched to a gene: 7. The CDR3 runs 20 residues. Germline CDR1 and CDR2: SGDLS and YYNGEE. Use of 60 Vbeta and 13 Jbeta primers characterized the PCR. Sequencing was performed with immunoSEQ multiplex PCR; in TCRdb, only in-frame clones are kept and a portion is missing. Found here are about 190,000 clones, around 67% of them singletons; the top ten hold approximately 3%. Sequenced sample: PBMCs. The chain is built from TRBV9 and TRBJ2-1, with 15 nucleotides matching TRBD2. The TCR was taken from a woman under 40 in good health and CMV-seropositive. DNA of the CDR3: TGTGCCAGCAGCGTAGCTCAGGGGACTAGCGGGGGGAGCTCCTACAATGAGCAGTTCTTC. Translation gives CASSVAQGTSGGSSYNEQFF.